These 9 T cell receptor beta chains share one sample of origin, sequenced in a study of spatial heterogeneity in lung cancer. This sample's time point: sample taken at primary tumor resection. TCRdb re-analysed the 5' RACE reads in MiXCR, keeping a single row per CDR3 protein. The sample has 39,000 or so distinct CDR3 sequences, 2.5% to 3.5% seen once. The input for sequencing was normal lung tissue next to the tumor, taken at surgery. The receptors stem from a male donor with early-stage non-small cell lung cancer.

This clonotype was counted at least ten times. J is TRBJ2-2 and V is TRBV4-1; 9 bases align to TRBD2. The CDR3 runs to 16 residues. The J segment lost 6 bases and the V segment lost 3 bases, leaving 8 bases of the junction unmatched. CDR1 is MGHRA and CDR2 is YSYEKL in the germline V gene. This CDR3 is CASSQSGTSWSGELFF. The CDR3 DNA sequence: TGCGCCAGCAGCCAGTCCGGGACTAGCTGGTCCGGGGAGCTGTTTTTT.

This clonotype appeared many times. The V call is TRBV28, the J call TRBJ2-7; TRBD2 is a possible D gene (5 bases). V was trimmed by 3 bases and J by 7 bases, leaving 10 bases between them. This CDR3 has 12 amino acids. Germline V lookup: CDR1 MDHEN, CDR2 SYDVKM. This chain's CDR3 is CASSFGSGEQYF. The CDR3, as DNA: TGTGCCAGCAGTTTTGGGAGCGGAGAGCAGTACTTC.

This clonotype occurred many times. V and J are TRBV5-6 and TRBJ2-6; D is undetermined. CDR1 and CDR2 from the germline V gene are SGHDT and YYEEEE. V was cut by 7 bases and J by 4 bases, with 9 bases left in between. This CDR3 has 13 residues. The CDR3 DNA follows: TGTGCCAGCCTAAGCTCAGGGGCCAACGTCCTGACTTTC. This encodes CASLSSGANVLTF.

The table lists this clonotype with many counts. The rearrangement uses TRBV9 and TRBJ2-1, with TRBD2 identical over 7 bases. The CDR3 is 17 residues long. Germline assignment: CDR1 SGDLS and CDR2 YYNGEE. V lost 4 bases and J lost 0; bases outside the gene matches: 10. The CDR3 nucleotides read TGTGCCAGCAGCCCACCGAGCGGGGTGGGCTCCTACAATGAGCAGTTCTTC. Translated: CASSPPSGVGSYNEQFF.

This clonotype was seen many times. This sequence joins TRBV12-3 or TRBV12-4 and TRBJ2-3, with D maybe TRBD2 (5 bases). The CDR3 spans 13 residues. Trimming cost V 8 bases and J 2 bases, with 11 bases left between them. The chain's CDR3 is CASLSGYTDTQYF. In DNA, the CDR3 is TGTGCCAGCCTATCGGGGTACACAGATACGCAGTATTTT.

Remarks on this clonotype: Possible read error: a much larger clone is one base away. The rearrangement joins TRBV6-6 to TRBJ1-1, with D uncertain. The CDR3 consists of 13 residues. Trimming left V 5 bases short and J 9 bases short, with 16 bases between. CDR1 is MNHNY and CDR2 is SVGAGI in the germline V gene (reference sequence). The CDR3 bases are TGTGCCAGCAGTCCGAATCCCCGGGGTAAAGCTTTCTTT. Translation gives CASSPNPRGKAFF.

This clonotype was observed many times. The chain is built from TRBV12-3 or TRBV12-4 and TRBJ2-3, with no clear D. The CDR3 runs to 12 residues. V lost 6 bases, J lost 0 bases, and 4 bases lay in between. The CDR3 is CASRRSTDTQYF. The DNA of the CDR3 is TGTGCCAGCAGACGCAGCACAGATACGCAGTATTTT.

This clonotype has at least ten counts. The rearrangement uses TRBV29-1 and TRBJ2-5; 11 nucleotides agree with TRBD1. With V trimmed by 6 bases and J by 4 bases, 10 bases remained unmatched. In germline, CDR1 is SQVTM, CDR2 ANQGSEA. The CDR3 is made up of 15 amino acids. CDR3 coding DNA: TGCAGCGTCGTTGATCCGGACAGGGGGCGAGAGACCCAGTACTTC. It codes for CSVVDPDRGRETQYF.

This clonotype has just a few counts. The V and J genes are TRBV28 and TRBJ2-7, with no clear D. The V end lost 1 base, the J end lost 3 bases, and 7 bases lay between the germline ends. The length of the CDR3 is 13 residues. The germline V gene has CDR1 MDHEN and CDR2 SYDVKM. CDR3 DNA sequence: TGTGCCAGCAGTTTATCGTACAGCTACGAGCAGTACTTC. Its translation: CASSLSYSYEQYF.